This T cell receptor (beta chain) was sequenced in a study of beta chain features in type 1 diabetes. Study-level background: Healthy donors and patients showed comparable age, gender and cell yields.

With regard to this clone: Its antigen is still unknown.

Study results and caveats: TCRB CDR3 length was moderately but significantly reduced in all four CD4+ subsets of Type 1 diabetes patients.

The V gene's germline CDR1 is SGHRS and CDR2 YFSETQ. V lost 4 bases and J 12 bases, leaving 14 bases between the germline ends. This CDR3 region has 12 residues. Every bit of the isolated RNA underwent reverse transcription, so sequencing read expressed TCRB transcripts. Naive, central memory and regulatory T cell samples came to a mean of approximately 4 million reads. Clones were read by immunoSEQ multiplex PCR, and TCRdb kept only the in-frame ones, dropping some. This sample has 330,000 or so clones; 10% to 15% occur once, and the top ten carry 0.01%. The sequence came from a woman under 30 with type 1 diabetes. The chain couples TRBV5-1 to TRBJ2-1, with D possibly being TRBD1 (6 bases). Specimen: naive CD4+ T cells from blood. CDR3 sequence reads: CASSTTGRGQFF. CDR3 sequence (DNA): TGCGCCAGCAGCACCACAGGGAGAGGGCAGTTCTTC.